The TCR beta chain under discussion was sequenced for a study of shared clonotypes between healthy human individuals. About the research overall: Each donor contributed plates that comprised three CD4 naive, three CD4 memory, two CD8 naive and one CD8 memory.

Notes on the study in general: Naive subsets, compared against memory subsets, generally had larger estimated richness values.

In the case of this clone: Antigen: not known.

Method: immunoSEQ multiplex PCR; TCRdb's copy keeps in-frame clones and lacks some. The sample has about 2.4 million clones, roughly 93% seen once; the top ten hold 0.36%. This CDR3 has 13 amino acids. The germline gives CDR1 MDHEN, CDR2 SYDVKM. V lost 6 bases to trimming and J lost 4 bases, with 13 bases between them. The sequence derives from a man in his late teens or twenties in good health. Some clones in this sample may be carry-over from other donors' samples. V is TRBV28 and J is TRBJ2-7, with D possibly matching TRBD1 (6 bases). The sample taken for sequencing was naive CD4+ T cells from PBMCs. Subset: CD45RA+ positively selected. CDR3 DNA sequence: TGTGCCAGCAGCCGGACAGTTGGGTACGAGCAGTACTTC. It translates to CASSRTVGYEQYF. The full variable domain, in which reference TRBV28 and TRBJ2-7 provide the parts outside the CDR3, is DVKVTQSSRYLVKRTGEKVFLECVQDMDHENMFWYRQDPGLGLRLIYFSYDVKMKEKGDIPEGYSVSREKKERFSLILESASTNQTSMYLCASSRTVGYEQYFGPGTRLTVT.